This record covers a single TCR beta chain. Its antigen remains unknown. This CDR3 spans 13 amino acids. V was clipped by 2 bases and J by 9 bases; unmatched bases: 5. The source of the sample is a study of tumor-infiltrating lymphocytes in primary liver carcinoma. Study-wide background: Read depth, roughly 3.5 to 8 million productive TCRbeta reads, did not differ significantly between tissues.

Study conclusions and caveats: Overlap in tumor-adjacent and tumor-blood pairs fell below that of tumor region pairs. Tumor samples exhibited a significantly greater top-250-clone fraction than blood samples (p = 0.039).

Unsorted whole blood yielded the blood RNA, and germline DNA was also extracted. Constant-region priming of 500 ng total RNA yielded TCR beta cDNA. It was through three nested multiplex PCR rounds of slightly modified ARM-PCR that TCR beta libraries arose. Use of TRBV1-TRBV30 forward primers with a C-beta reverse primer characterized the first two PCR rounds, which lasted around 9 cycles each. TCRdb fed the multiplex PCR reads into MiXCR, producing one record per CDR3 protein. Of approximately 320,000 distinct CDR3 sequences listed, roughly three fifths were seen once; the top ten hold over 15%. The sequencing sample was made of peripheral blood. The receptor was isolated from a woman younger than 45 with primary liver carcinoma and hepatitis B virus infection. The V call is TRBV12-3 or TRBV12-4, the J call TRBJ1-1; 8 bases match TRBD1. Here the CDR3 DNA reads TGTGCCAGCAGTTTAACAGGGGGATGGAAAGCTTTCTTT. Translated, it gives CASSLTGGWKAFF.